The TCR beta chain under discussion was sequenced for a study of T cell changes during pregnancy in multiple sclerosis. CDR1 SGHAT and CDR2 FQNNGV come from the germline V gene. This CDR3 is 16 amino acids long. V was cut by 5 bases and J by 1 base, with 16 bases left in between. The assay was immunoSEQ multiplex PCR, and TCRdb's table has in-frame clones only and misses some. The sample holds about 31,000 clones, 89% seen once. This sample comprised CD8+ T cells from peripheral blood mononuclear cells, obtained in the second trimester of pregnancy. The source is a female donor with multiple sclerosis, enrolled in a pregnancy study. This rearrangement joins TRBV11-2 to TRBJ2-3, with D perhaps matching TRBD2 (5 bases). This chain's CDR3 is CASSPFSEVGTDTQYF. CDR3 sequence (DNA): TGTGCCAGCAGCCCCTTTAGCGAGGTCGGCACAGATACGCAGTATTTT.